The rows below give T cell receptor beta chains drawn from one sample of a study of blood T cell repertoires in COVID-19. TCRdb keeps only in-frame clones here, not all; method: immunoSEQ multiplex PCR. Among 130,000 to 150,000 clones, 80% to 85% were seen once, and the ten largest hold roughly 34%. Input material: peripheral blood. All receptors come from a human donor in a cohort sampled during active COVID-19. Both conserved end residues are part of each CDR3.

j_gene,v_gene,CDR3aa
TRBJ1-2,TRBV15,CATSTLGVYGYTF
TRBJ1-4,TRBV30,CAWSRRGQDEKLFF
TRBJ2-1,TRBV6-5,CASSPQGSSYNEQFF
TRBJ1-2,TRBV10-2,CASSLDRAYGYTF
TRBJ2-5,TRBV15,CATGAEPAARQETQYF
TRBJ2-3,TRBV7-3,CASSLIPGTPSTDTQYF
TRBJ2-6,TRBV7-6,CASSLGVVGANVLTF
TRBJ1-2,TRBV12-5,CASAQRLEFYGYTF
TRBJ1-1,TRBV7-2,CASGTGYTEAFF
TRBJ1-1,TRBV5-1,CASSPYLQGRNTEAFF
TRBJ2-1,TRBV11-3,CASSRGVSYNEQFF
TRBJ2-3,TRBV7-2,CASSLAKGLGTDTQYF
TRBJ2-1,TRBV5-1,CASSLEDRGYEQFF
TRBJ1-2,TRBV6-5,CASSGPNYGYTF
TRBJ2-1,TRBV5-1,CASSLGASGGSVLGEQFF
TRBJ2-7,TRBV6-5,CASSYRTGKPYEQYF
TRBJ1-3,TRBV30,CATWTGTGNTIYF
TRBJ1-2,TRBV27,CASSLGQTFYGYTF
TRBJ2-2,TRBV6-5,CASSNDRARTGELFF
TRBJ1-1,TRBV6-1,CASSEVSQSEAFF
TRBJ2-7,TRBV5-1,CASSLVQGADEQYF
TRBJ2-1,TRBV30,CAWMPETGAPYNEQFF
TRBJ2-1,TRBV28,CASRVSPLAGGLNEQFF
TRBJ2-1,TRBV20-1,CSASLGGPYNEQFF
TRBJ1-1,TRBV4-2,CASSHRGASTEAFF
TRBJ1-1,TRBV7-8,CASSGVGTEAFF
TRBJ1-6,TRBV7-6,CASSGGLGSPLHF
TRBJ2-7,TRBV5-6,CASSPWDRGLYEQYF
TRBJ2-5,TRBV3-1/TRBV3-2,CASSQDYGLGGETQYF
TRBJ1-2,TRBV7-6,CASSLAGRGQGGYTF
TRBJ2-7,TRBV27,CASSPRGAYEQYF
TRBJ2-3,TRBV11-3,CASSPRTSGVTDTQYF
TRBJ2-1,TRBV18,CASSPGGEGSYNEQFF
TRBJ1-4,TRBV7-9,CASSPAQGTTNEKLFF
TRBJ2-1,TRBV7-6,CASSPNRVTQYNEQFF
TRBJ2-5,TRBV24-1,CATGTGETQYF
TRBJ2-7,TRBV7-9,CASSLVGRVYEQYF
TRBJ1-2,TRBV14,CASSQDRNYGYTF
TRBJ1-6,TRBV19,CASSRVGQGDSPLHF
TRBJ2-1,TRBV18,CASSPLRDEQFF
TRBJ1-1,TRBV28,CASSLRDRGYAFF
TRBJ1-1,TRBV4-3,CASSHRYPNTEAFF
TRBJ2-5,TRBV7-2,CASSLERGQTQYF
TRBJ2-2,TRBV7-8,CASSLSRMWGNTGELFF
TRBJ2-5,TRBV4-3,CASSQEGLGGQYF
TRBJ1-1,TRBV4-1,CASSQDWGRGTEAFF
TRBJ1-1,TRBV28,CASSPGGTEAFF
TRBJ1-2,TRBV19,CASSIDWKGARGYTF
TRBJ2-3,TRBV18,CASSPLGQGSSTDTQYF
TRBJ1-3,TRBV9,CASSARDRVSGNTIYF
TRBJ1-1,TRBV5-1,CASSWTGLNTEAFF
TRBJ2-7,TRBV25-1,CASSEGDRGGYEQYF
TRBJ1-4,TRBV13,CASSFTGTVGQKLFF
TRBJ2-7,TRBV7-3,CASSLTGGEQYF
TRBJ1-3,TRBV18,CASSPGGKAGNTIYF